These 5 T cell receptor beta chains originate from one sample sequenced in a study of graft-versus-host responses after intestinal transplantation. The table came from immunoSEQ multiplex PCR; TCRdb's copy has only in-frame clones and leaves some out. This table holds about 97,000 clones, roughly 90% found once. The source material was PBMCs, sampled around 68 weeks after intestinal transplant. Source of these receptors: a human patient who received an intestinal transplant, so some T cells may come from the graft donor.

The rearrangement joins TRBV6-5 to TRBJ1-5; no firm D call. The germline V gene has CDR1 MNHEY and CDR2 SVGAGI. CDR3 length: 15 amino acids. V lost 8 bases and J 4 bases, leaving 18 bases between the germline ends. CDR3 sequence reads: CASGQDGIRNQPQHF. CDR3 nucleotides: TGTGCCAGCGGGCAAGACGGGATTCGGAATCAGCCCCAGCATTTT.

In DNA form, the CDR3 reads TGTGCCAGCCTTCAGGAGGCGTCCTACAATGAGCAGTTCTTC. Its protein is CASLQEASYNEQFF. The chain combines TRBV2 with TRBJ2-1, with D perhaps matching TRBD2 (5 bases). V lost 8 bases and J lost 1, with 12 bases in between. The germline gives CDR1 SNHLY, CDR2 FYNNEI. The CDR3 is 14 residues long.

The gene calls are TRBV18 and TRBJ1-5; D is perhaps TRBD1 (6 bases). Trimming pared 3 bases from V and 4 bases from J, leaving 13 bases between. Germline lookup yields CDR1 KGHSH and CDR2 LQKENI. The CDR3 has 15 amino acids. The CDR3 region is CASSPSLGQNQPQHF. CDR3 DNA: TGTGCCAGCTCACCGTCCCTCGGACAGAATCAGCCCCAGCATTTT.

The rearrangement joins TRBV5-1 to TRBJ1-6, with 9 bases identical to TRBD1. The CDR3 totals 19 residues. Germline V gene sequence: CDR1 SGHRS, CDR2 YFSETQ. V shed 4 bases and J 0 bases; nucleotides not matched to a gene: 11. The CDR3 DNA follows: TGCGCCAGCAGCCCCGGACAGGGGCCCCGGAGCTCCTATAATTCACCCCTCCACTTT. Protein: CASSPGQGPRSSYNSPLHF.

This sequence joins TRBV5-1 and TRBJ2-2; D is unclear. Germline V gene lookup returns CDR1 SGHRS and CDR2 YFSETQ. Trimming cost V 7 bases and J 5 bases, with 21 bases left between them. This CDR3 is built from 16 residues. The CDR3 region has the DNA TGCGCCAGCGACCCTCAAGGGCCCACGAGTACCGGGGAGCTGTTTTTT. Translated: CASDPQGPTSTGELFF.